Listed below are T cell receptor beta chains from one sample, sequenced in a study of cytomegalovirus exposure and HLA in healthy donors. Using immunoSEQ multiplex PCR, the repertoire was profiled, and TCRdb retains in-frame clones only, with some absent. Of 150,000 to 200,000 clones in the sample, roughly 80% were seen once. The sample taken for sequencing was PBMCs. Receptor source: a man aged 50 to 60 in good health and CMV-seronegative. Both conserved end residues are part of each CDR3. The D gene is left open where the match is weak. The listing skips clone size in some rows; elsewhere it reads once, few, many or a size class.

j_call	v_call	d_call	clone_size	cdr3_aa
TRBJ2-2	TRBV9	.	.	CASSVVSTGELFF
TRBJ2-2	TRBV2	TRBD2	.	CASRGGGAGTGELFF
TRBJ2-2	TRBV4-1	TRBD2	.	CASSPSGGYTGELFF
TRBJ1-1	TRBV27	.	.	CASSFRGNTEAFF
TRBJ1-1	TRBV7-8	TRBD1	few	CASSLGTGNTEAFF
TRBJ1-2	TRBV12-5	TRBD1	few	CASGWQTGTYGYTF
TRBJ2-1	TRBV19	.	.	CASSSAGRYNEQFF
TRBJ2-3	TRBV19	TRBD1	.	CATSDRAADTQYF
TRBJ2-3	TRBV6-5	TRBD2	.	CASSPGTSGVDTQYF
TRBJ1-2	TRBV5-1	.	few	CASSLGQTINYGYTF
TRBJ1-2	TRBV4-1	TRBD1	.	CASSQKPGTGYGYTF
TRBJ2-7	TRBV5-8	.	.	CASSLSPGDGSYEQYF
TRBJ2-3	TRBV11-3	.	.	CASSLGRITDTQYF
TRBJ2-7	TRBV18	.	.	CASSPTRRGGVYEQYF
TRBJ2-2	TRBV23-1	.	.	CALWNTGELFF
TRBJ2-6	TRBV7-2	.	.	CASSSSEGQGSSGANVLTF
TRBJ2-1	TRBV5-6	TRBD2	.	CASSTKTSGGYNEQFF
TRBJ2-7	TRBV27	TRBD1	.	CASSSRGLNYEQYF
TRBJ2-1	TRBV27	.	.	CASSLSPRWGGDEQFF
TRBJ2-1	TRBV27	TRBD2	.	CASSLFSGGAATYNEQFF
TRBJ1-6	TRBV5-1	TRBD1	.	CASSLRTGGSSYNSPLHF
TRBJ1-5	TRBV6-6	TRBD1	once	CASRLDRGGQPQHF
TRBJ2-7	TRBV2	TRBD1	.	CASSRGSSYEQYF
TRBJ2-2	TRBV30	.	.	CAWYQGLAGELFF
TRBJ1-6	TRBV10-1	.	.	CARKGPDSYNSPLHF
TRBJ1-4	TRBV4-1	TRBD1	once	CASSPGTDFNEKLFF
TRBJ1-2	TRBV7-9	.	once	CASSLGQTYGYTF
TRBJ1-4	TRBV25-1	.	.	CASRGGSTNEKLFF
TRBJ2-3	TRBV7-2	.	.	CASSPAADTQYF
TRBJ2-1	TRBV7-7	.	.	CASSSGEQFF
TRBJ2-1	TRBV7-8	TRBD1	.	CASSLAERQGYNEQFF
TRBJ1-1	TRBV7-9	.	.	CASSSLSMNTEAFF
TRBJ1-5	TRBV7-9	TRBD1	.	CASSSTGGGNQPQHF
TRBJ2-1	TRBV18	.	.	CASSPTGPRSSYNEQFF
TRBJ1-2	TRBV19	.	.	CASKEGLGYTF
TRBJ1-1	TRBV11-3	TRBD1	few	CASSYGQGTEAFF
TRBJ2-1	TRBV27	.	.	CASSKGQISDEQFF
TRBJ1-2	TRBV7-2	TRBD1	.	CASSLRQGALDGYTF
TRBJ1-2	TRBV27	TRBD1	.	CASSPFDRVEGYTF
TRBJ1-1	TRBV25-1	TRBD1	.	CASSGPGGGGTEAFF
TRBJ2-7	TRBV7-8	TRBD1	.	CASSLPGTGGYEQYF
TRBJ2-2	TRBV10-3	TRBD1	.	CAISDTGGNTGELFF
TRBJ2-6	TRBV7-2	.	.	CASSLVGRARSGANVLTF
TRBJ1-1	TRBV7-9	.	.	CSSSFRAQDTEAFF
TRBJ1-2	TRBV25-1	.	once	CASTEDSNYGYTF
TRBJ1-1	TRBV6-1	TRBD1	.	CASSERTGWHTEAFF
TRBJ2-5	TRBV9	TRBD2	few	CASSVGASGGETQYF
TRBJ1-2	TRBV7-9	.	once	CASSLEAGDGYTF
TRBJ1-5	TRBV7-2	TRBD1	.	CASSLDRGFNQPQHF
TRBJ1-2	TRBV7-2	TRBD1	.	CASSPGDRAPYGYTF
TRBJ2-1	TRBV7-9	TRBD2	.	CASSLVYGGGYNEQFF
TRBJ2-3	TRBV7-3	.	.	CASSSQGTDTQYF
TRBJ2-1	TRBV4-1	.	.	CASSQGLYNEQFF
TRBJ1-5	TRBV7-9	.	few	CSSSLNAVSNQPQHF
TRBJ1-5	TRBV7-9	.	.	CSSSADRSNQPQHF
TRBJ2-1	TRBV15	TRBD1	.	CATSRADREEYNEQFF